These T cell receptor beta chains were read from a single sample in a study of blood T cell repertoires in COVID-19. Some clones are missing from TCRdb's copy, which holds only in-frame ones; the method was immunoSEQ multiplex PCR. The table shows fewer than 300,000 clones, with approximately 93% occurring only once. The sequenced material came from peripheral blood. The receptors shown here come from a woman aged 25 to 39 with COVID-19, enrolled during active disease. CDR3s include the opening cysteine and the closing phenylalanine or tryptophan. The D gene is left open where the match is weak. The size field is filled for only some rows; it gives once, few, many or a size class.

D gene: TRBD2; J gene: TRBJ2-1; clone size: -; V gene: TRBV30; CDR3 DNA: TGTGCCCAAACTAGCGGGGCCTATAATGAGCAGTTCTTC; CDR3 protein: CAQTSGAYNEQFF
D gene: -; J gene: TRBJ1-4; clone size: once; V gene: TRBV5-1; CDR3 DNA: TGCGCCAGCAGCCCGGGGGGTGCTGCTCATGAAAAACTGTTTTTT; CDR3 protein: CASSPGGAAHEKLFF
D gene: -; J gene: TRBJ1-2; clone size: -; V gene: TRBV7-2; CDR3 DNA: TGTGCCAGCAGCTACAGGGCAGGCTATGGCTACACCTTC; CDR3 protein: CASSYRAGYGYTF
D gene: -; J gene: TRBJ2-5; clone size: -; V gene: TRBV27; CDR3 DNA: TGTGCCAGCAGTTTTACAGCGGACGGGTGGACCCAGTACTTC; CDR3 protein: CASSFTADGWTQYF
D gene: TRBD2; J gene: TRBJ2-7; clone size: -; V gene: TRBV2; CDR3 DNA: TGTGCCAGCAGTGAACAACTAGCGGGCACCTACGAGCAGTACTTC; CDR3 protein: CASSEQLAGTYEQYF
D gene: -; J gene: TRBJ1-2; clone size: -; V gene: TRBV11-2; CDR3 DNA: TGTGCCAGCAGCTCCCTTGGGGGGACTCGGGATGGCTACACCTTC; CDR3 protein: CASSSLGGTRDGYTF
D gene: -; J gene: TRBJ2-2; clone size: -; V gene: TRBV18; CDR3 DNA: TGTGCCAGCTCACCGCTTACCCCGGGAACCCGAATCACCGGGGAGCTGTTTTTT; CDR3 protein: CASSPLTPGTRITGELFF
D gene: -; J gene: TRBJ2-1; clone size: -; V gene: TRBV2; CDR3 DNA: TGTGCCAGCAGTGATTTAGGGGAAGGGGGCAATGAGCAGTTCTTC; CDR3 protein: CASSDLGEGGNEQFF
D gene: TRBD2; J gene: TRBJ2-1; clone size: -; V gene: TRBV5-4; CDR3 DNA: TGTGCCAGCAGCTTGACGGGACTAGCGGGAGAGCAGTTCTTC; CDR3 protein: CASSLTGLAGEQFF
D gene: TRBD1; J gene: TRBJ1-2; clone size: -; V gene: TRBV28; CDR3 DNA: TGTGCCAGCAGTTTAATGGGGGCAGGGGGCGCGCGATACACCTTC; CDR3 protein: CASSLMGAGGARYTF
D gene: -; J gene: TRBJ1-4; clone size: -; V gene: TRBV12-3/TRBV12-4; CDR3 DNA: TGTGCCAGCAGTTTCCACAGGGAAAAACTGTTTTTT; CDR3 protein: CASSFHREKLFF
D gene: TRBD2; J gene: TRBJ2-1; clone size: -; V gene: TRBV18; CDR3 DNA: TGTGCCAGCTCACTTCGGCTAGCGGAGTACAATGAGCAGTTCTTC; CDR3 protein: CASSLRLAEYNEQFF
D gene: -; J gene: TRBJ1-1; clone size: -; V gene: TRBV10-2; CDR3 DNA: TGCGCCAGCAAAAGCGGGGGCCTGAACACTGAAGCTTTCTTT; CDR3 protein: CASKSGGLNTEAFF
D gene: -; J gene: TRBJ2-5; clone size: -; V gene: TRBV5-6; CDR3 DNA: TGTGCCAGCAGCCCCGAGCGCAGAGAGACCCAGTACTTC; CDR3 protein: CASSPERRETQYF
D gene: -; J gene: TRBJ1-3; clone size: -; V gene: TRBV12-3/TRBV12-4; CDR3 DNA: TGTGCCAGCAGTCAGATTTCTGGAAACACCATATATTTT; CDR3 protein: CASSQISGNTIYF
D gene: TRBD1; J gene: TRBJ1-5; clone size: -; V gene: TRBV27; CDR3 DNA: TGTGCCAGCAGTTTCCTCCAGGGGGGTAGCAATCAGCCCCAGCATTTT; CDR3 protein: CASSFLQGGSNQPQHF
D gene: TRBD2; J gene: TRBJ2-5; clone size: -; V gene: TRBV3-1/TRBV3-2; CDR3 DNA: TGTGCCAGCAGCCAAGTCCTAGCGGGAGAAGAGACCCAGTACTTC; CDR3 protein: CASSQVLAGEETQYF
D gene: TRBD1; J gene: TRBJ2-4; clone size: few; V gene: TRBV2; CDR3 DNA: TGTGCCAGCGGGACAGATATAACTCTAGCCAAAAACATTCAGTACTTC; CDR3 protein: CASGTDITLAKNIQYF
D gene: -; J gene: TRBJ1-1; clone size: -; V gene: TRBV6-6; CDR3 DNA: TGTGCCAGCAGTCGAGCCCTGGACAGTCTGGTCACTGAAGCTTTCTTT; CDR3 protein: CASSRALDSLVTEAFF
D gene: -; J gene: TRBJ1-3; clone size: -; V gene: TRBV3-1/TRBV3-2; CDR3 DNA: TGTGCCAGCAGCCAAGACTACGTCTCTGGAAACACCATATATTTT; CDR3 protein: CASSQDYVSGNTIYF
D gene: -; J gene: TRBJ2-1; clone size: -; V gene: TRBV18; CDR3 DNA: TGTGCCAGCTCGGGGCCCACGTCCGCGAACGAGCAGTTCTTC; CDR3 protein: CASSGPTSANEQFF
D gene: TRBD1; J gene: TRBJ1-3; clone size: -; V gene: TRBV5-4; CDR3 DNA: TGTGCCAGCAGCTTGGTGGGACAGGGGAGTGGAAACACCATATATTTT; CDR3 protein: CASSLVGQGSGNTIYF
D gene: -; J gene: TRBJ1-2; clone size: -; V gene: TRBV2; CDR3 DNA: TGTGCCAGAGAACTATGGGGGACTGAGACCGACTATGGCTACACCTTC; CDR3 protein: CARELWGTETDYGYTF
D gene: -; J gene: TRBJ2-7; clone size: -; V gene: TRBV2; CDR3 DNA: TGTGCCAGCAGTGAAAACCCAGCGTTGACCCCCTACGAGCAGTACTTC; CDR3 protein: CASSENPALTPYEQYF
D gene: TRBD1; J gene: TRBJ1-4; clone size: -; V gene: TRBV15; CDR3 DNA: TGTGCCACCAGCCAGAACGGGGACAGGGTGGATGAAAAACTGTTTTTT; CDR3 protein: CATSQNGDRVDEKLFF
D gene: -; J gene: TRBJ2-1; clone size: -; V gene: TRBV14; CDR3 DNA: TGTGCCAGCAGCCTAGCTGGACTAAATGAGCAGTTCTTC; CDR3 protein: CASSLAGLNEQFF
D gene: TRBD1; J gene: TRBJ2-4; clone size: -; V gene: TRBV7-6; CDR3 DNA: TGTGCCAGCAGCTCAGGGACAGGAATAGCCAAAAACATTCAGTACTTC; CDR3 protein: CASSSGTGIAKNIQYF
D gene: -; J gene: TRBJ1-5; clone size: -; V gene: TRBV30; CDR3 DNA: TGTGCCTGGAGTGTGACAGGCAATCAGCCCCAGCATTTT; CDR3 protein: CAWSVTGNQPQHF
D gene: -; J gene: TRBJ2-2; clone size: -; V gene: TRBV5-1; CDR3 DNA: TGCGCCAGCAGCCCAGCCGGGACTGGCACCGGGGAGCTGTTTTTT; CDR3 protein: CASSPAGTGTGELFF
D gene: TRBD1; J gene: TRBJ1-5; clone size: -; V gene: TRBV24-1; CDR3 DNA: TGTGCCACAGGACAGGCTGGGAGCAATCAGCCCCAGCATTTT; CDR3 protein: CATGQAGSNQPQHF
D gene: -; J gene: TRBJ2-5; clone size: -; V gene: TRBV28; CDR3 DNA: TGTGCCAGCAGTGGACCGGAGGGAAGGGAGACCCAGTACTTC; CDR3 protein: CASSGPEGRETQYF
D gene: TRBD2; J gene: TRBJ2-2; clone size: -; V gene: TRBV7-9; CDR3 DNA: TGTGCCAGCAGAGGCGGGAGTTGGGCCGGGGAGCTGTTTTTT; CDR3 protein: CASRGGSWAGELFF
D gene: TRBD1; J gene: TRBJ1-3; clone size: -; V gene: TRBV30; CDR3 DNA: TGTGCCTCCACAGGGGCCGGAAACACCATATATTTT; CDR3 protein: CASTGAGNTIYF
D gene: -; J gene: TRBJ1-2; clone size: -; V gene: TRBV6-5; CDR3 DNA: TGTGCCAGCAGTTCGCCAGGGATCGTCTATGGCTACACCTTC; CDR3 protein: CASSSPGIVYGYTF
D gene: -; J gene: TRBJ1-4; clone size: -; V gene: TRBV10-3; CDR3 DNA: TGTGCCATCAGTGAGTCGGAGGGGACAACTAATGAAAAACTGTTTTTT; CDR3 protein: CAISESEGTTNEKLFF
D gene: -; J gene: TRBJ2-3; clone size: -; V gene: TRBV6-4; CDR3 DNA: TGTGCCAGCAGTGAGACGTCAGGAGGGGCAGATACGCAGTATTTT; CDR3 protein: CASSETSGGADTQYF
D gene: TRBD1; J gene: TRBJ1-2; clone size: -; V gene: TRBV30; CDR3 DNA: TGTGCCTGGAGCGCGGACAGGGGTAACTATGGCTACACCTTC; CDR3 protein: CAWSADRGNYGYTF
D gene: -; J gene: TRBJ2-1; clone size: -; V gene: TRBV7-6; CDR3 DNA: TGTGCCAGCGGGCTTGGGGGCGATTACTACAATGAGCAGTTCTTC; CDR3 protein: CASGLGGDYYNEQFF
D gene: -; J gene: TRBJ2-1; clone size: -; V gene: TRBV11-2; CDR3 DNA: TGTGCCAGCAGCTTAACGGGAACCTACAATGAGCAGTTCTTC; CDR3 protein: CASSLTGTYNEQFF
D gene: -; J gene: TRBJ1-2; clone size: -; V gene: TRBV19; CDR3 DNA: TGTGCCAGTAGTCCCGACAGGAAAACCTATGGCTACACCTTC; CDR3 protein: CASSPDRKTYGYTF
D gene: -; J gene: TRBJ1-6; clone size: -; V gene: TRBV6-5; CDR3 DNA: TGTGCCAGCAGCTACTCGTATTTGCCGGGGGATTCACCCCTCCACTTT; CDR3 protein: CASSYSYLPGDSPLHF
D gene: -; J gene: TRBJ2-3; clone size: -; V gene: TRBV30; CDR3 DNA: TGTGCCTGGACCATCAGGAGGACGAGCACAGATACGCAGTATTTT; CDR3 protein: CAWTIRRTSTDTQYF
D gene: TRBD2; J gene: TRBJ2-1; clone size: -; V gene: TRBV7-3; CDR3 DNA: TGTGCCAGCAGCCTTCCGGGACTAGCGGGAAATGAGCAGTTCTTC; CDR3 protein: CASSLPGLAGNEQFF
D gene: -; J gene: TRBJ1-2; clone size: -; V gene: TRBV24-1; CDR3 DNA: TGTGCCACCAGTGACATACTACAGGGTTATGGCTACACCTTC; CDR3 protein: CATSDILQGYGYTF
D gene: -; J gene: TRBJ1-2; clone size: -; V gene: TRBV6-5; CDR3 DNA: TGTGCCAGCAGTTACCCCGTGGGGCAGGGGTATGGCTACACCTTC; CDR3 protein: CASSYPVGQGYGYTF
D gene: TRBD2; J gene: TRBJ2-7; clone size: -; V gene: TRBV5-4; CDR3 DNA: TGTGCCAGCAGCTCCGGGACTAGCGGAACCTACGAGCAGTACTTC; CDR3 protein: CASSSGTSGTYEQYF
D gene: TRBD2; J gene: TRBJ2-2; clone size: -; V gene: TRBV5-1; CDR3 DNA: TGCGCCAGCAGCTTGGGGGCTAGCGGGGCTTCCGGGGAGCTGTTTTTT; CDR3 protein: CASSLGASGASGELFF
D gene: -; J gene: TRBJ1-4; clone size: -; V gene: TRBV6-5; CDR3 DNA: TGTGCCAGCAGTTACTCGTCGGGAGGGGATGAAAAACTGTTTTTT; CDR3 protein: CASSYSSGGDEKLFF
D gene: TRBD1; J gene: TRBJ1-6; clone size: -; V gene: TRBV5-4; CDR3 DNA: TGTGCCAGCAGCTCGGCCACAGGGGATAATTCACCCCTCCACTTT; CDR3 protein: CASSSATGDNSPLHF
D gene: TRBD1; J gene: TRBJ2-7; clone size: -; V gene: TRBV5-1; CDR3 DNA: TGCGCCAGCAGCTTGGTGGGACAGGGGGCCTACGAGCAGTACTTC; CDR3 protein: CASSLVGQGAYEQYF
D gene: -; J gene: TRBJ1-1; clone size: -; V gene: TRBV28; CDR3 DNA: TGTGCCAGCAGTTCCCCCGCGCTAGGGAACACTGAAGCTTTCTTT; CDR3 protein: CASSSPALGNTEAFF
D gene: -; J gene: TRBJ2-7; clone size: -; V gene: TRBV5-8; CDR3 DNA: TGTGCCAGCAGCCACCGGGGAGGCCGCCCCTACGAGCAGTACTTC; CDR3 protein: CASSHRGGRPYEQYF
D gene: -; J gene: TRBJ2-7; clone size: -; V gene: TRBV9; CDR3 DNA: TGTGCCAGCAGCGTAGGAGCGGAGGCGGACCCCCTCGAGCAGTACTTC; CDR3 protein: CASSVGAEADPLEQYF
D gene: -; J gene: TRBJ2-7; clone size: -; V gene: TRBV5-1; CDR3 DNA: TGCGCCAGCAGCATAGGACTTCAGTGGGGCGAGCAGTACTTC; CDR3 protein: CASSIGLQWGEQYF
D gene: TRBD1; J gene: TRBJ2-2; clone size: -; V gene: TRBV23-1; CDR3 DNA: TGCGCCAGCAGTCAGCGGGTAGGAGGACAGGGGGTAATAATCGGGGAGCTGTTTTTT; CDR3 protein: CASSQRVGGQGVIIGELFF